The source of this T cell receptor (beta chain) is a study of vaccination and CD4 T cells after COVID-19. Documented treatment: approximately 9-day PBMC culture with coronavirus spike peptide pools or control peptides (ViraFEST assay). On this clonotype itself: Its antigen is undetermined.

Cultured CD4+ T cells had their DNA profiled by the Oncomine TCR Beta short-read assay. Investigators isolated genomic DNA from cultured CD4+ T cells. TCRdb processed the PCR reads anew with MiXCR; each CDR3 protein has one entry. The sample records about 15,000 distinct CDR3 sequences, about 28% being singletons. The sample taken for sequencing was cultured CD4+ T cells from blood. The receptor was isolated from a human donor with COVID-19.

The CDR3 DNA reads as TGTGCCAGCTCACCACCGGGACAGGGGGCACGTCAGCCCCAGCATTTT. Amino acids: CASSPPGQGARQPQHF. The chain couples TRBV18 to TRBJ1-5; TRBD1 aligns across 12 bases. The germline CDR1 and CDR2 sequences are KGHSH and LQKENI. The CDR3 loop spans 16 amino acids. V was clipped by 0 bases and J by 6 bases; unmatched bases: 3.